These T cell receptor beta chains were read from a single sample in a study of cytomegalovirus exposure and HLA in healthy donors. Libraries were prepared by immunoSEQ multiplex PCR; TCRdb keeps only in-frame clonotypes and omits some of them. The sample holds 150,000 to 200,000 clones; more than 70% are singletons and the top ten take roughly 7.8%. The material sequenced was PBMCs. Receptors originate from a woman in her thirties or forties in good health and CMV-seropositive. Each CDR3 is given with its conserved first and last residue. D genes are given only for firm matches. Only part of the rows carry a size: once, few, many, or a class if the clone is expanded.

>TRBV29-1|TRBJ1-5|-|-
CSVSGDSNQPQHF
TGCAGCGTCTCGGGGGATAGCAATCAGCCCCAGCATTTT
>TRBV7-3|TRBJ2-3|few|TRBD1
CASSPRPGQGTDTQYF
TGTGCCAGCAGCCCGAGACCGGGACAGGGCACAGATACGCAGTATTTT
>TRBV7-6|TRBJ1-1|few|-
CASSSRQMNTEAFF
TGTGCCAGCAGCTCCCGACAGATGAACACTGAAGCTTTCTTT
>TRBV6-6|TRBJ1-5|-|-
CASIDRWNQPQHF
TGTGCCAGCATCGACAGGTGGAATCAGCCCCAGCATTTT
>TRBV7-9|TRBJ2-7|-|-
CASSLSTGSEQYF
TGTGCCAGCAGCTTATCCACAGGGAGCGAGCAGTACTTC
>TRBV15|TRBJ1-5|-|-
CATSRDPGSTSNQPQHF
TGTGCCACCAGCAGAGATCCCGGGTCGACGAGCAATCAGCCCCAGCATTTT
>TRBV7-9|TRBJ2-2|once|TRBD2
CASSPTGGNTGELFF
TGTGCCAGCAGCCCTACGGGGGGTAACACCGGGGAGCTGTTTTTT
>TRBV2|TRBJ1-2|-|TRBD1
CASSEEGQASYGYTF
TGTGCCAGCAGTGAAGAGGGACAGGCCTCCTATGGCTACACCTTC
>TRBV19|TRBJ2-2|-|-
CASSKAGGNTGELFF
TGTGCCAGTAGTAAAGCCGGGGGGAACACCGGGGAGCTGTTTTTT
>TRBV15|TRBJ2-3|-|TRBD2
CATSRDWGLSRPSGQRTDTQYF
TGTGCCACCAGCAGAGATTGGGGCCTCTCGAGGCCTAGCGGGCAACGCACAGATACGCAGTATTTT
>TRBV4-2|TRBJ2-7|-|TRBD2
CASSQEGGAAGAYEQYF
TGTGCCAGCAGCCAAGAGGGCGGGGCGGCGGGGGCCTACGAGCAGTACTTC
>TRBV19|TRBJ1-4|once|-
CASSMGVATNEKLFF
TGTGCCAGTAGTATGGGAGTTGCAACTAATGAAAAACTGTTTTTT
>TRBV11-2|TRBJ2-1|-|TRBD2
CASSRGSWNEQFF
TGTGCCAGCAGCCGCGGGAGTTGGAATGAGCAGTTCTTC
>TRBV6-5|TRBJ2-1|-|-
CASSYYGSGNEQFF
TGTGCCAGCAGTTACTACGGGAGTGGCAATGAGCAGTTCTTC
>TRBV6-5|TRBJ2-5|-|-
CASSTPRGSWDQYF
TGTGCCAGCAGTACCCCGAGGGGGAGTTGGGACCAGTACTTC
>TRBV2|TRBJ2-5|-|TRBD1
CACNGNRGQETQYF
TGTGCCTGTAACGGCAACAGGGGGCAGGAGACCCAGTACTTC
>TRBV28|TRBJ1-2|-|-
CASSLQANYGYTF
TGTGCCAGCAGTTTACAGGCTAACTATGGCTACACCTTC
>TRBV9|TRBJ2-1|-|-
CASSVAQTSYSPQFF
TGTGCCAGCAGCGTAGCACAGACTAGTTACAGCCCCCAGTTCTTC
>TRBV9|TRBJ1-1|-|-
CASSVDTGSGAFF
TGTGCCAGCAGCGTAGATACAGGGTCGGGGGCTTTCTTT
>TRBV19|TRBJ2-6|-|-
CASSGAGEISGANVLTF
TGTGCCAGTAGTGGGGCAGGGGAGATCTCTGGGGCCAACGTCCTGACTTTC
>TRBV5-1|TRBJ2-5|-|-
CASSLAPRGETQYF
TGCGCCAGCAGCTTGGCCCCGAGAGGTGAGACCCAGTACTTC
>TRBV7-3|TRBJ2-3|-|-
CASSLRAAISTDTQYF
TGTGCCAGCAGTTTACGAGCGGCCATTAGCACAGATACGCAGTATTTT
>TRBV2|TRBJ1-5|-|-
CASSDRYSNQPQHF
TGTGCCAGCAGTGACAGATATAGCAATCAGCCCCAGCATTTT
>TRBV4-3|TRBJ2-7|-|TRBD2
CASSQDSSGGVFEQYF
TGCGCCAGCAGCCAAGATTCATCGGGAGGGGTTTTCGAGCAGTACTTC
>TRBV7-8|TRBJ2-3|few|-
CASSLYADTQYF
TGTGCCAGCAGCTTATACGCGGATACGCAGTATTTT
>TRBV10-3|TRBJ1-1|-|-
CAITLTDTNTEAFF
TGTGCCATCACCCTGACAGACACGAACACTGAAGCTTTCTTT
>TRBV28|TRBJ1-6|-|TRBD1
CASSLRGPNSPLHF
TGTGCCAGCAGTTTAAGGGGGCCGAATTCACCCCTCCACTTT
>TRBV4-1|TRBJ2-1|-|-
CASSQAMGTGVFVEQFF
TGCGCCAGCAGCCAGGCCATGGGAACGGGAGTATTCGTTGAGCAGTTCTTC
>TRBV19|TRBJ1-1|-|TRBD1
CASAQDRDLLGAFF
TGTGCCAGCGCCCAGGACAGGGATTTACTAGGGGCTTTCTTT
>TRBV5-4|TRBJ2-2|-|TRBD2
CASSLAPRTSGRGTGELFF
TGTGCCAGCAGCTTGGCCCCCCGGACTAGCGGGAGAGGGACCGGGGAGCTGTTTTTT
>TRBV5-6|TRBJ1-2|-|-
CASSLDRIYGYTF
TGTGCCAGCAGCTTGGACAGGATCTATGGCTACACCTTC
>TRBV5-1|TRBJ2-2|-|-
CASSFIGHPNTGELFF
TGCGCCAGCAGCTTCATTGGGCACCCGAACACCGGGGAGCTGTTTTTT
>TRBV6-5|TRBJ1-5|once|-
CASSYSGANGEPQHF
TGTGCCAGCAGTTACTCAGGGGCCAACGGTGAGCCCCAGCATTTT
>TRBV5-4|TRBJ2-5|-|TRBD2
CASSFGLAGVKETQYF
TGTGCCAGCAGCTTTGGACTAGCGGGAGTCAAAGAGACCCAGTACTTC
>TRBV6-5|TRBJ2-2|-|-
CASSLTTTGELFF
TGTGCCAGCAGCCTAACCACCACCGGGGAGCTGTTTTTT
>TRBV10-3|TRBJ1-5|few|TRBD1
CAIRDRENQPQHF
TGTGCCATCAGGGACAGGGAAAATCAGCCCCAGCATTTT
>TRBV7-9|TRBJ1-3|-|-
CASSVTGNTIYF
TGTGCCAGCAGCGTGACAGGAAACACCATATATTTT
>TRBV6-5|TRBJ2-4|-|TRBD1
CASSSRRTGGIQYF
TGTGCCAGCAGTTCCCGCCGGACAGGGGGAATTCAGTACTTC
>TRBV4-1|TRBJ1-2|-|-
CASSQLGPRGYTF
TGCGCCAGCAGCCAATTGGGCCCCCGGGGCTACACCTTC
>TRBV19|TRBJ2-1|few|-
CASRPGSGQYNEQFF
TGTGCCAGTAGGCCGGGATCAGGACAGTACAATGAGCAGTTCTTC
>TRBV27|TRBJ2-1|few|TRBD2
CASSFAPGGENEQFF
TGTGCCAGCAGTTTTGCGCCGGGAGGCGAGAATGAGCAGTTCTTC
>TRBV29-1|TRBJ2-5|-|TRBD1
CSVGGTGQGHQETQYF
TGCAGCGTTGGTGGAACGGGACAGGGACACCAAGAGACCCAGTACTTC
>TRBV5-1|TRBJ2-7|-|-
CASSSGGTETYEQYF
TGCGCCAGCAGCTCGGGGGGGACAGAAACCTACGAGCAGTACTTC
>TRBV30|TRBJ2-7|-|-
CALRRGGPYEQYF
TGTGCGCTCAGGAGGGGGGGGCCCTACGAGCAGTACTTC
>TRBV11-2|TRBJ2-1|-|TRBD2
CASSSPLRGRNYNEQFF
TGTGCCAGCAGCTCGCCCCTTCGCGGGAGGAACTACAATGAGCAGTTCTTC
>TRBV11-3|TRBJ2-1|-|TRBD2
CASSRDPASGNEQFF
TGTGCCTCCTCGCGGGACCCGGCTAGCGGAAATGAGCAGTTCTTC
>TRBV6-5|TRBJ2-7|-|-
CASRATGSYEQYF
TGTGCCAGCAGGGCCACAGGGTCCTACGAGCAGTACTTC
>TRBV7-2|TRBJ2-7|-|-
CASSSSPPYEQYF
TGTGCCAGCAGCTCGAGCCCCCCCTACGAGCAGTACTTC
>TRBV30|TRBJ1-6|-|-
CAWTGGPRNSPLHF
TGTGCCTGGACCGGGGGGCCGCGCAATTCACCCCTCCACTTT
>TRBV6-5|TRBJ1-5|-|-
CASRQGPGNQPQHF
TGTGCCAGCAGACAGGGACCGGGCAATCAGCCCCAGCATTTT
>TRBV28|TRBJ2-1|-|TRBD1
CASTRPGQGVLTQFF
TGTGCCAGCACAAGACCGGGACAGGGGGTCCTTACGCAGTTCTTC
>TRBV18|TRBJ2-7|few|TRBD1
CASSPGTGGLYEQYF
TGTGCCAGCTCACCCGGGACAGGGGGACTCTACGAGCAGTACTTC
>TRBV6-6|TRBJ2-1|-|TRBD2
CASSSHSGSLYNEQFF
TGTGCCAGCAGTTCCCATAGCGGGAGTCTGTACAATGAGCAGTTCTTC
>TRBV30|TRBJ2-7|-|TRBD1
CAWSPDRGSYEQYF
TGTGCCTGGAGTCCTGACAGGGGCTCCTACGAGCAGTACTTC
>TRBV6-5|TRBJ2-7|-|-
CASSYSRGLDDYEQYF
TGTGCCAGCAGTTACTCGAGAGGGCTGGATGATTACGAGCAGTACTTC